This T cell receptor (beta chain) emerged from a study of regulatory T cells in long-lasting Graves disease. This clonotype showed up just a few times. Noted time point: newly diagnosed GD, antithyroid drugs for less than 3 months. PBMC-derived RNA was used for the TCR library. The V gene end was trimmed by 5 bases and the J gene end by 4 bases; junction bases not matched to a gene: 4. This CDR3 region has 13 residues. Combining iRepertoire HTBI primers with Arm-PCR of CDR3 regions, the authors built TCR beta libraries. TCRdb re-derived calls from the multiplex PCR reads in MiXCR, one entry per CDR3 protein. Of a few hundred thousand distinct CDR3 sequences listed, about 16% are singletons. This same sample was also taken into another study, of T cells in Graves' hyperthyroidism and ophthalmopathy. Per that paper: Clinicians diagnosed patients from clinical symptoms, serum thyroxine and TRAb, thyroid ultrasound and orbital computed tomography.

The chain has TRBV12-3 or TRBV12-4 and TRBJ2-5; the match to TRBD2 covers 7 bases. Here the sequenced sample was peripheral blood mononuclear cells (PBMCs), taken at new diagnosis, from a patient treated with antithyroid drugs. The TCR comes from a woman younger than 30 with Graves disease. The chain's CDR3 is CASSGGVGETQYF. CDR3 DNA: TGTGCCAGCAGTGGGGGGGTGGGAGAGACCCAGTACTTC.